These T cell receptor beta chains were read from a single sample in a study of blood T cell repertoires in COVID-19. Measured with immunoSEQ multiplex PCR; TCRdb has only the in-frame clones, and not every one. The sample has about 160,000 clones, about 90% seen once. Sample: peripheral blood. These receptors were obtained from a man aged 30 to 39 with COVID-19, enrolled during active disease. The CDR3 runs from the conserved cysteine through the conserved F or W. D genes are given only for firm matches. Only part of the rows carry a size: once, few, many, or a class if the clone is expanded.

NA,TRBJ2-5,TRBV12-2,NA,CASRSRPELAGFQETQYF,TGTGCAAGTCGCTCGCGGCCAGAACTAGCGGGGTTCCAAGAGACCCAGTACTTC
NA,TRBJ2-1,TRBV10-3,TRBD1,CAIRPGQGKEASYNEQFF,TGTGCCATCAGGCCGGGACAGGGGAAGGAGGCCTCCTATAATGAGCAGTTCTTC
NA,TRBJ1-2,TRBV5-1,NA,CASSLAGGGRMGYTF,TGCGCCAGCAGCTTGGCCGGGGGAGGGCGGATGGGCTACACCTTC
NA,TRBJ2-7,TRBV5-1,NA,CASSSARLEKHEQYF,TGCGCCAGCAGCTCCGCCCGATTAGAAAAGCACGAGCAGTACTTC
once,TRBJ2-7,TRBV6-5,TRBD2,CASRGELAGPYEQYF,TGTGCCAGCAGAGGGGAACTAGCGGGGCCCTACGAGCAGTACTTC
NA,TRBJ1-1,TRBV6-5,NA,CASTLKPTTVTEAFF,TGTGCCAGCACCCTGAAGCCCACTACGGTCACTGAAGCTTTCTTT
NA,TRBJ1-6,TRBV9,TRBD1,CASSTRQGLGDSPLHF,TGTGCCAGCAGCACCCGACAGGGTCTCGGAGATTCACCCCTCCACTTT
NA,TRBJ2-3,TRBV9,TRBD1,CASGVGQGPTDTQYF,TGTGCCAGCGGCGTAGGACAGGGCCCCACAGATACGCAGTATTTT
NA,TRBJ2-7,TRBV3-1/TRBV3-2,TRBD2,CASSPLGSGGGRFYEQYF,TGTGCCAGCAGCCCCCTGGGTAGCGGGGGGGGACGATTCTACGAGCAGTACTTC
NA,TRBJ1-5,TRBV28,NA,CASMESGGGRGNQPQHF,TGTGCCAGCATGGAGTCCGGGGGAGGGCGAGGCAATCAGCCCCAGCATTTT
NA,TRBJ2-2,TRBV27,TRBD2,CASSLGLAGGANTGELFF,TGTGCCAGCAGTTTAGGGCTAGCGGGAGGGGCGAACACCGGGGAGCTGTTTTTT
NA,TRBJ1-2,TRBV6-5,TRBD1,CASSYSGQGDGYTF,TGTGCCAGCAGTTACTCAGGACAGGGTGACGGCTACACCTTC
NA,TRBJ1-5,TRBV19,NA,CASSILGTFYSNQPQHF,TGTGCCAGTAGTATATTAGGGACATTTTATAGCAATCAGCCCCAGCATTTT
NA,TRBJ1-2,TRBV15,NA,CATSRDRGNYGYTF,TGTGCCACCAGCAGAGACAGGGGAAACTATGGCTACACCTTC
NA,TRBJ1-1,TRBV5-1,NA,CASSLATGQNTEAFF,TGCGCCAGCAGCTTGGCGACAGGACAGAACACTGAAGCTTTCTTT
NA,TRBJ2-1,TRBV28,NA,CASSSTGESSGQFF,TGTGCCAGCAGTTCGACCGGGGAATCGAGTGGGCAGTTCTTC
NA,TRBJ1-2,TRBV6-2/TRBV6-3,NA,CASSRDSDYTF,TGTGCCAGCAGCCGTGACAGCGACTACACCTTC
NA,TRBJ2-1,TRBV15,TRBD2,CATSRDTGGIGEQFF,TGTGCCACCAGCAGAGACACGGGAGGAATTGGCGAGCAGTTCTTC
NA,TRBJ1-2,TRBV4-1,TRBD1,CASSLGTGGNGYTF,TGCGCCAGCAGCCTAGGGACAGGGGGTAATGGCTACACCTTC
NA,TRBJ1-4,TRBV13,TRBD1,CASSLGGQGWEKLFF,TGTGCCAGCAGCTTAGGGGGACAGGGTTGGGAAAAACTGTTTTTT
NA,TRBJ1-1,TRBV7-6,TRBD1,CASSLGQGAVNTEAFF,TGTGCCAGCAGCTTGGGACAGGGGGCCGTGAACACTGAAGCTTTCTTT
NA,TRBJ2-3,TRBV9,NA,CASSVAQGRVADTQYF,TGTGCCAGCAGCGTAGCTCAGGGTCGGGTTGCAGATACGCAGTATTTT
NA,TRBJ1-1,TRBV6-2/TRBV6-3,NA,CASSYTGPVNTEAFF,TGTGCCAGCAGTTATACAGGCCCGGTCAACACTGAAGCTTTCTTT
NA,TRBJ1-2,TRBV7-9,NA,CASSLGTAYGYTF,TGTGCCAGCAGCTTAGGGACAGCCTATGGCTACACCTTC
NA,TRBJ2-3,TRBV6-5,TRBD1,CASSYSGTGGTDTQYF,TGTGCCAGCAGTTACTCCGGGACAGGGGGCACAGATACGCAGTATTTT
NA,TRBJ1-4,TRBV3-1/TRBV3-2,NA,CASSQVALGEVGEKLFF,TGTGCCAGCAGCCAAGTCGCGCTCGGGGAAGTGGGTGAAAAACTGTTTTTT
NA,TRBJ2-7,TRBV29-1,NA,CSVDRGDEQYF,TGCAGCGTTGACAGGGGGGACGAGCAGTACTTC
once,TRBJ1-2,TRBV21-1,NA,CASSKVSGDFNKDYGYTF,TGTGCCAGCAGCAAAGTTTCAGGGGATTTTAATAAAGACTATGGCTACACCTTC
NA,TRBJ1-5,TRBV20-1,TRBD1,CSASRKTGISNQPQHF,TGCAGTGCTAGTCGCAAGACAGGGATTAGCAATCAGCCCCAGCATTTT
NA,TRBJ2-7,TRBV21-1,NA,CASRAGTESYEQYF,TGTGCCAGCAGAGCCGGGACAGAGTCCTACGAGCAGTACTTC
NA,TRBJ2-3,TRBV9,NA,CASSAPGEAADTQYF,TGTGCCAGCAGCGCCCCGGGGGAGGCGGCAGATACGCAGTATTTT
NA,TRBJ1-3,TRBV19,NA,CASTLESSGNTIYF,TGTGCCAGTACCCTAGAGAGCTCTGGAAACACCATATATTTT
NA,TRBJ1-2,TRBV28,NA,CASSRIPGFATGPTF,TGTGCCAGCAGTAGAATACCGGGGTTCGCAACAGGGCCGACCTTC
NA,TRBJ2-3,TRBV6-5,NA,CASSRVAGITDTQYF,TGTGCCAGCAGTCGAGTTGCAGGAATCACAGATACGCAGTATTTT
NA,TRBJ2-5,TRBV18,NA,CASSQQRETQYF,TGTGCCAGCTCACAACAACGAGAGACCCAGTACTTC
NA,TRBJ2-3,TRBV30,TRBD1,CAWSVQGVDTDTQYF,TGTGCCTGGAGTGTACAGGGGGTGGACACAGATACGCAGTATTTT
NA,TRBJ2-1,TRBV27,TRBD2,CASKAGTMYNEQFF,TGTGCCAGCAAGGCAGGGACTATGTACAATGAGCAGTTCTTC
NA,TRBJ2-4,TRBV27,NA,CASSLKGVHLAKNIQYF,TGTGCCAGCAGTTTAAAGGGGGTGCATTTAGCCAAAAACATTCAGTACTTC
NA,TRBJ1-5,TRBV21-1,NA,CASSPMFDRGPQNQPQHF,TGTGCCAGCAGCCCTATGTTTGACAGGGGGCCCCAAAATCAGCCCCAGCATTTT
NA,TRBJ1-4,TRBV28,NA,CASSRSNSNEKLFF,TGTGCCAGCAGTCGGTCGAATTCTAATGAAAAACTGTTTTTT
once,TRBJ2-1,TRBV27,TRBD2,CASSLLAGSYNEQFF,TGTGCCAGCAGTCTCCTAGCGGGCTCCTACAATGAGCAGTTCTTC
NA,TRBJ2-5,TRBV5-1,NA,CASSFASGGGRETQYF,TGCGCCAGCAGCTTTGCGTCCGGTGGAGGCCGGGAGACCCAGTACTTC
NA,TRBJ1-3,TRBV29-1,NA,CSVKTGNGNTIYF,TGCAGCGTCAAAACAGGGAATGGAAACACCATATATTTT
NA,TRBJ2-7,TRBV28,TRBD1,CASSPRDRGPLRYF,TGTGCCAGCAGCCCTCGGGACAGGGGGCCCCTACGGTACTTC
NA,TRBJ2-7,TRBV5-6,TRBD1,CASSPKDRGRYSYEQYF,TGTGCCAGCAGCCCAAAGGACAGGGGGCGTTACTCCTACGAGCAGTACTTC
NA,TRBJ1-5,TRBV19,NA,CASSYFDREGNQPQHF,TGTGCCAGTAGCTATTTTGACCGGGAGGGCAATCAGCCCCAGCATTTT
NA,TRBJ1-3,TRBV18,TRBD1,CASSPITGQGFSGNTIYF,TGTGCCAGCTCACCAATAACGGGACAGGGTTTCTCTGGAAACACCATATATTTT
NA,TRBJ1-1,TRBV13,TRBD1,CASRSGSPIEGQMDEAFF,TGTGCCAGCAGATCGGGATCCCCGATCGAGGGACAGATGGATGAAGCTTTCTTT
NA,TRBJ2-3,TRBV7-2,TRBD2,CASSPLAGTDTQYF,TGTGCCAGCAGCCCGCTAGCGGGCACAGATACGCAGTATTTT
NA,TRBJ2-7,TRBV29-1,TRBD1,CSGERDRTTYEQYF,TGCAGCGGCGAGAGGGACAGGACTACCTACGAGCAGTACTTC
NA,TRBJ1-4,TRBV5-1,NA,CASSLSGGGNEKLFF,TGCGCCAGCAGCCTATCCGGGGGAGGAAATGAAAAACTGTTTTTT
NA,TRBJ2-1,TRBV28,TRBD2,CASSWGVAGGPSYNEQFF,TGTGCCAGCAGTTGGGGGGTAGCGGGAGGACCCTCCTACAATGAGCAGTTCTTC
NA,TRBJ1-2,TRBV6-2/TRBV6-3,NA,CASSYGSWRGDGYTF,TGTGCCAGCAGTTACGGATCGTGGAGAGGTGATGGCTACACCTTC